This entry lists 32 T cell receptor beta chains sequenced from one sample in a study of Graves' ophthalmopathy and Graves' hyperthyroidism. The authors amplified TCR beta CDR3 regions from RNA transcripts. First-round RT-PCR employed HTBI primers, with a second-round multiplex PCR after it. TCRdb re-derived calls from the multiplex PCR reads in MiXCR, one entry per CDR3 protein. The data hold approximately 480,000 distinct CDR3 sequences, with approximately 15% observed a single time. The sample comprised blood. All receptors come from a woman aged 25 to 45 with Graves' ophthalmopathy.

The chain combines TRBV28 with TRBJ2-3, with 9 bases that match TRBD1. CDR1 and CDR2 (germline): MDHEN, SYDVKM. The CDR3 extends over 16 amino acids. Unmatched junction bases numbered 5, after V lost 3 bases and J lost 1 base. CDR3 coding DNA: TGTGCCAGCAGTTTCGTACAGGGGGCTCGCACAGATACGCAGTATTTT. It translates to CASSFVQGARTDTQYF.

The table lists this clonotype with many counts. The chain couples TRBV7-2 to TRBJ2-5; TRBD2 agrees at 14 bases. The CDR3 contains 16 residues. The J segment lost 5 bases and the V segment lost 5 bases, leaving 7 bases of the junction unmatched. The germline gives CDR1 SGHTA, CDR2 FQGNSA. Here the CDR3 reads CASSRLAGGSLETQYF. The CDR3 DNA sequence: TGTGCCAGCAGCCGACTAGCGGGGGGGAGTCTTGAGACCCAGTACTTC.

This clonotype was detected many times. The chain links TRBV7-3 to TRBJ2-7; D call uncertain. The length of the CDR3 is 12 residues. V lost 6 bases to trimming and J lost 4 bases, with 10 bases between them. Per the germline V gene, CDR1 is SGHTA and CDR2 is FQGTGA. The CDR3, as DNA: TGTGCCAGCAGGTTGATGGGGTACGAGCAGTACTTC. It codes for CASRLMGYEQYF. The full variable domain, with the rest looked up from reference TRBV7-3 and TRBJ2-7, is GAGVSQTPSNKVTEKGKYVELRCDPISGHTALYWYRQSLGQGPEFLIYFQGTGAADDSGLPNDRFFAVRPEGSVSTLKIQRTERGDSAVYLCASRLMGYEQYFGPGTRLTVT.

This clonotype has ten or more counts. The DNA for the CDR3 is TGTGCCAGCAATAGACTGAACTATGGCTACACCTTC. Its protein is CASNRLNYGYTF. The V and J genes are TRBV2 and TRBJ1-2, with D uncertain. V gave up 7 bases and J gave up 2 bases, with 8 bases separating them. CDR1 SNHLY and CDR2 FYNNEI come from the germline V gene. This CDR3 has 12 amino acids.

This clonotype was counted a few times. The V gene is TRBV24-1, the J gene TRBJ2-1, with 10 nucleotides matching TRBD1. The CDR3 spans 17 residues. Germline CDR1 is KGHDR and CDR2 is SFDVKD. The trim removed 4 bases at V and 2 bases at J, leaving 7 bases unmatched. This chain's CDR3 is CATSEDRGLWAYNEQFF. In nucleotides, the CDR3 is TGTGCCACCAGTGAAGACAGGGGGCTTTGGGCCTACAATGAGCAGTTCTTC.

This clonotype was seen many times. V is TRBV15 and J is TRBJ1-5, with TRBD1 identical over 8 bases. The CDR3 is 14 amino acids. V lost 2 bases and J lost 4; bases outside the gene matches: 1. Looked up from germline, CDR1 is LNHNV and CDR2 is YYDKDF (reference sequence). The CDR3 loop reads CATSRRTGNQPQHF. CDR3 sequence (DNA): TGTGCCACCAGCAGAAGGACAGGGAATCAGCCCCAGCATTTT.

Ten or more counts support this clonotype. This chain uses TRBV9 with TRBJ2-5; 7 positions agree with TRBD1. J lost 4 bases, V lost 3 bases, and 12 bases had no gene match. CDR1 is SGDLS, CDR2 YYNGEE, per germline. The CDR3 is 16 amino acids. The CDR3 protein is CASSEPRTGGRETQYF. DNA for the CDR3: TGTGCCAGCAGCGAGCCCCGGACAGGCGGTAGAGAGACCCAGTACTTC.

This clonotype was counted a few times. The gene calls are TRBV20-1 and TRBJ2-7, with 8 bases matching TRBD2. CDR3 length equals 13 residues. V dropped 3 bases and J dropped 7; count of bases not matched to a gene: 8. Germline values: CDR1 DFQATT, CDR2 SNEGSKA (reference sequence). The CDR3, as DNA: TGCAGTGCTAGGAGGGGATCGGGGGGGGAGCAGTACTTC. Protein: CSARRGSGGEQYF.

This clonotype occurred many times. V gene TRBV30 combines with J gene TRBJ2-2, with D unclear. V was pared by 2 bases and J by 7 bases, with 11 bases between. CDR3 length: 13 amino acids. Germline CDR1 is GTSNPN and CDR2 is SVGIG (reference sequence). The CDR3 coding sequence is TGTGCCTGGAGTCGCCTTTGGAACGGGGAGCTGTTTTTT. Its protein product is CAWSRLWNGELFF.

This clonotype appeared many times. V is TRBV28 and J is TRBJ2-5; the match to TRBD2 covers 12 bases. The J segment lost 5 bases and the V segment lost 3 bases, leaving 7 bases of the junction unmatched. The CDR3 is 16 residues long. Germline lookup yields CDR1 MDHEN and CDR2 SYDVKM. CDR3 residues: CASSFLTSGGVETQYF. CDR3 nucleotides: TGTGCCAGCAGTTTCCTGACTAGCGGGGGCGTGGAGACCCAGTACTTC.

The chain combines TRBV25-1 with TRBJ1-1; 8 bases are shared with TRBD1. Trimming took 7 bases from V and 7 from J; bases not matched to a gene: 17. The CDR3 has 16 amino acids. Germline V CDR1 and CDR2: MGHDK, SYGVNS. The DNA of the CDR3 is TGTGCCAGCACCTGGGGGTATGACAGGGGTATTTTTGAAGCTTTCTTT. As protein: CASTWGYDRGIFEAFF. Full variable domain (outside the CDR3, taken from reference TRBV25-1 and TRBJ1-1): EADIYQTPRYLVIGTGKKITLECSQTMGHDKMYWYQQDPGMELHLIHYSYGVNSTEKGDLSSESTVSRIRTEHFPLTLESARPSHTSQYLCASTWGYDRGIFEAFFGQGTRLTVV.

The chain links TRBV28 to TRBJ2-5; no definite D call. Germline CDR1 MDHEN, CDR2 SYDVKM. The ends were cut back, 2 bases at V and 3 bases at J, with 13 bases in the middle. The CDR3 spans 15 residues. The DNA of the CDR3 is TGTGCCAGCAGTTTAACAGACCTGGCGGAAGAGACCCAGTACTTC. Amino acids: CASSLTDLAEETQYF.

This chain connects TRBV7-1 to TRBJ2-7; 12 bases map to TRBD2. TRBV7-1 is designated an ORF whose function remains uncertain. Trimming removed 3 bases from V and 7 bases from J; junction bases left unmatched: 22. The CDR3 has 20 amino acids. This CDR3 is CASSSRHHDGLAGPFSEQYF. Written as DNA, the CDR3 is TGTGCCAGCAGCTCCCGCCACCACGATGGACTAGCGGGGCCTTTTTCGGAGCAGTACTTC.

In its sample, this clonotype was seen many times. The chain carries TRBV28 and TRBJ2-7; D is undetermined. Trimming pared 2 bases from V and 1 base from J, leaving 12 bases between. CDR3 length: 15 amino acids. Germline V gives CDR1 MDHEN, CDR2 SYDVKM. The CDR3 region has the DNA TGTGCCAGCAGTTTAAACCCACCAACGTCCTACGAGCAGTACTTC. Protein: CASSLNPPTSYEQYF.

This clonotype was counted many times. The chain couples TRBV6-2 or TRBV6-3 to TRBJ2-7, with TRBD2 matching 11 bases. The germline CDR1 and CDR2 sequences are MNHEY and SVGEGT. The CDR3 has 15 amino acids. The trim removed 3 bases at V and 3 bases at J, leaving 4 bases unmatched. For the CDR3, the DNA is TGTGCCAGCAGTTATAGGGGACTAGCGGACTACGAGCAGTACTTC. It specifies CASSYRGLADYEQYF.

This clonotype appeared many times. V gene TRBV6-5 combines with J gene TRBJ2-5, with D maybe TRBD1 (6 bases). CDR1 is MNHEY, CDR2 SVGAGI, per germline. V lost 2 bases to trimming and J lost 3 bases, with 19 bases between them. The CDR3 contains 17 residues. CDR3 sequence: CASSYPKTGYGKETQYF. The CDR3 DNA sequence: TGTGCCAGCAGTTACCCGAAGACAGGTTATGGGAAAGAGACCCAGTACTTC.

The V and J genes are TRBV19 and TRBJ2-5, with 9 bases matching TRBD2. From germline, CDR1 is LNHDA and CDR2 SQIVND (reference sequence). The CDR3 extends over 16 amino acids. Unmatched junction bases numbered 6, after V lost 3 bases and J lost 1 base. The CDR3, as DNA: TGTGCCAGTAGTATTCGGAGTAGCGGGAGCCAAGAGACCCAGTACTTC. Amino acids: CASSIRSSGSQETQYF.

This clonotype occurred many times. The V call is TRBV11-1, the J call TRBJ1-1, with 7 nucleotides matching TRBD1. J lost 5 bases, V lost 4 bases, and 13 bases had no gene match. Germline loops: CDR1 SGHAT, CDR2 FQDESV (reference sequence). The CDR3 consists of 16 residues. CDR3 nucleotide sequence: TGTGCCAGCAGCTCCTTGAGTACAGGGGACCGGACTGAAGCTTTCTTT. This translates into CASSSLSTGDRTEAFF. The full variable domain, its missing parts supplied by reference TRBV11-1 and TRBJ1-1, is EAEVAQSPRYKITEKSQAVAFWCDPISGHATLYWYRQILGQGPELLVQFQDESVVDDSQLPKDRFSAERLKGVDSTLKIQPAELGDSAMYLCASSSLSTGDRTEAFFGQGTRLTVV.

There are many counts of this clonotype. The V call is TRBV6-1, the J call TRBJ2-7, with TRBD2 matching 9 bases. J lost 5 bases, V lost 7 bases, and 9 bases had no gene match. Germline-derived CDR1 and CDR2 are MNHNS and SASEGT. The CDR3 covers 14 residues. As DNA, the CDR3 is TGTGCCAGCACCTCTGGGACTAGCAAAAACGAGCAGTACTTC. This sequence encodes CASTSGTSKNEQYF.

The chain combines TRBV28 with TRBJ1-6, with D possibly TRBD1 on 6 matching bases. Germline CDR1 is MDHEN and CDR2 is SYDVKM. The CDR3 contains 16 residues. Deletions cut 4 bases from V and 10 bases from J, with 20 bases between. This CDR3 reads CASSSPGGRTRSPLHF. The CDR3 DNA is TGTGCCAGCAGTTCCCCCGGGGGGCGAACAAGGTCACCCCTCCACTTT.

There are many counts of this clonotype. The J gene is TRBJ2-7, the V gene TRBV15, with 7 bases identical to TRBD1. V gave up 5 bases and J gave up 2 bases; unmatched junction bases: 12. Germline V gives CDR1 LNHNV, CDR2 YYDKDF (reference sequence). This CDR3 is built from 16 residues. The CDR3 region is CATSSLRDRIPYEQYF. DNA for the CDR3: TGTGCCACCAGCTCTCTCCGGGACAGAATTCCCTACGAGCAGTACTTC.

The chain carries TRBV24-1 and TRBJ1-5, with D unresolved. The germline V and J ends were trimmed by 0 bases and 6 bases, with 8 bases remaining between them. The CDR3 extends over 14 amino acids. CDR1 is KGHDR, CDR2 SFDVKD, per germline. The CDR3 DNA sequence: TGTGCCACCAGTGATTTGCAAGGGATTCAGCCCCAGCATTTT. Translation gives CATSDLQGIQPQHF.

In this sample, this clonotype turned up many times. The DNA of the CDR3 is TGTGCCAGCAGTGTACAAGAGACCCAGTACTTC. It codes for CASSVQETQYF. The rearrangement uses TRBV6-1 and TRBJ2-5; D call uncertain. Trimming cost V 4 bases and J 2 bases, with 2 bases left between them. The CDR3 spans 11 residues. Germline assignment: CDR1 MNHNS and CDR2 SASEGT.

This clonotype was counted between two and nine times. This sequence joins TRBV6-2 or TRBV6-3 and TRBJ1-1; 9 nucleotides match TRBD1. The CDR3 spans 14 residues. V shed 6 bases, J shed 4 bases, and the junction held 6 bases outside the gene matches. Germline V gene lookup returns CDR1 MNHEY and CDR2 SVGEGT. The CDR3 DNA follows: TGTGCCAGCAGGTCGGGACAGGGAGGCACTGAAGCTTTCTTT. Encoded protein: CASRSGQGGTEAFF.

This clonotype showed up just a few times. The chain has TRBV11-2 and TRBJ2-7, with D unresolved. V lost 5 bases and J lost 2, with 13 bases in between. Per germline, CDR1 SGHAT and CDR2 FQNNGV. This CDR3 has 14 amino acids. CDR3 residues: CASSTIKGAYEQYF. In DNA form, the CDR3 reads TGTGCCAGCAGCACCATAAAAGGAGCCTACGAGCAGTACTTC.

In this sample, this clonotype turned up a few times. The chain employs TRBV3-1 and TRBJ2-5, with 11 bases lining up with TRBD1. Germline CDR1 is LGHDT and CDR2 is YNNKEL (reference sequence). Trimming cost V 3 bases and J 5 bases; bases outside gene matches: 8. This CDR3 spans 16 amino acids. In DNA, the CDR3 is TGTGCCAGCAGCCAGAGGACAGGGGGCGCGTCGGAGACCCAGTACTTC. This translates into CASSQRTGGASETQYF.

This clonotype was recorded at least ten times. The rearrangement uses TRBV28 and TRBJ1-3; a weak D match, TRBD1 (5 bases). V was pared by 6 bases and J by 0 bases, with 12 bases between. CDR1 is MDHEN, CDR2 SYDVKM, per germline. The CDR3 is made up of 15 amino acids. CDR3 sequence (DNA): TGTGCCAGCAGCTCAGGGTCCGTCTCTGGAAACACCATATATTTT. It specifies CASSSGSVSGNTIYF.

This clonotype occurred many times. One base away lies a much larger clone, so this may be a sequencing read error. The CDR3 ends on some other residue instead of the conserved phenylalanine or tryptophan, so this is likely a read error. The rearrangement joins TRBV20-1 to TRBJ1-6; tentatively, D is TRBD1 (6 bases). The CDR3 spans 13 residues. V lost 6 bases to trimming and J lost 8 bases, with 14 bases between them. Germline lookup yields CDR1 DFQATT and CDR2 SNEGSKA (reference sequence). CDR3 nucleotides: TGCAGTGCAACTGACAGGCGGGATTCACCCCTCCACCTT. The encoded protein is CSATDRRDSPLHL.

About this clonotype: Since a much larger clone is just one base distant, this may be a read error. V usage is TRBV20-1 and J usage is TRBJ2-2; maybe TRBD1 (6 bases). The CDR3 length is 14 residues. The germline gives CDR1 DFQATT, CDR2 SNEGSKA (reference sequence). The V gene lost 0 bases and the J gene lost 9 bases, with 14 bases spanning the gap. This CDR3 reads CSAREGQGTWELFF. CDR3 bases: TGCAGTGCTAGAGAGGGACAAGGAACCTGGGAGCTGTTTTTT.

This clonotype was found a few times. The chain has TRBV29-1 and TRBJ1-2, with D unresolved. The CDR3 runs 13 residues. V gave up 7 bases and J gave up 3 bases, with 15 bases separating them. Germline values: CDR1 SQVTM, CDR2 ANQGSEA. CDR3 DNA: TGCAGCGCGTCCCTCCGGGGTTACTATGGCTACACCTTC. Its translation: CSASLRGYYGYTF. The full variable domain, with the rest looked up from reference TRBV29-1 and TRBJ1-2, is SAVISQKPSRDICQRGTSLTIQCQVDSQVTMMFWYRQQPGQSLTLIATANQGSEATYESGFVIDKFPISRPNLTFSTLTVSNMSPEDSSIYLCSASLRGYYGYTFGSGTRLTVV.

CDR3 coding DNA: TGTGCCAGCAGTTTAAGGGGGTACGGGCTGTTTTTT. Amino acids: CASSLRGYGLFF. J is TRBJ2-2 and V is TRBV28, with D perhaps TRBD1 (6 bases). CDR1 MDHEN and CDR2 SYDVKM come from the germline V gene. The CDR3 sequence is 12 residues long. Trimming removed 2 bases at V and 13 bases at J, with 11 bases between.

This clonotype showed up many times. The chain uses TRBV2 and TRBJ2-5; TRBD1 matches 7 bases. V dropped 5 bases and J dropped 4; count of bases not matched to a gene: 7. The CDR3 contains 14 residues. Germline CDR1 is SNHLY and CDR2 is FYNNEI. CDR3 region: CASSHYRGVETQYF. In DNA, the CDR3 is TGTGCCAGCAGTCACTACAGGGGAGTAGAGACCCAGTACTTC.